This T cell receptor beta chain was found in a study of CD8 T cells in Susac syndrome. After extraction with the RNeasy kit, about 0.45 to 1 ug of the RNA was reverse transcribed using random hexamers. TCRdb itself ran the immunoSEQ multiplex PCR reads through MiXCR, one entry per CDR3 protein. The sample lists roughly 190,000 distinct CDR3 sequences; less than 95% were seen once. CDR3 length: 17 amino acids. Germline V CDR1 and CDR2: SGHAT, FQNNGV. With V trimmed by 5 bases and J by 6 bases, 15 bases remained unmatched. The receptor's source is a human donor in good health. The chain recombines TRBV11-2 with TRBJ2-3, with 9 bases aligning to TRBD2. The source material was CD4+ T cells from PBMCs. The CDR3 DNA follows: TGTGCCAGCAGCCCGCGGATGGGAGCGGGAGGTGGTGATACGCAGTATTTT. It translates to CASSPRMGAGGGDTQYF.